A single sample gave rise to the 9 T cell receptor beta chains below, sequenced in a study of CD8+CD57+ T cells in acquired aplastic anemia. Profiling that covered TCR beta VDJ and CDR3 relied on genomic DNA as its template. TCRdb called the reads again in MiXCR, with one record for every CDR3 protein. The sample carries about half a million distinct CDR3 sequences, around 30% recorded once. Selection for sequencing was limited to patients who had shown CD8+CD57+ cell expansion by flow cytometry. Input material: sorted CD4+, CD8+, or CD8+CD57+ T cells (not recorded which) from PBMCs. These receptors were taken from a human donor with aplastic anemia.

There are a few counts of this clonotype. V is TRBV7-9 and J is TRBJ2-5, with D possibly TRBD1 on 6 matching bases. V lost 5 bases and J lost 5, with 18 bases in between. CDR1 and CDR2 from the germline V gene are SEHNR and FQNEAQ (reference sequence). There are 15 residues in the CDR3. The CDR3 reads CASSLPTDRGETQYF. Written as DNA, the CDR3 is TGTGCCAGCAGCCTACCTACGGACAGAGGGGAGACCCAGTACTTC. Based on the CDR3 plus reference TRBV7-9 and TRBJ2-5, the full variable domain is DTGVSQNPRHKITKRGQNVTFRCDPISEHNRLYWYRQTLGQGPEFLTYFQNEAQLEKSRLLSDRFSAERPKGSFSTLEIQRTEQGDSAMYLCASSLPTDRGETQYFGPGTRLLVL.

This clonotype was counted between two and nine times. The chain is built from TRBV5-1 and TRBJ2-2; D ambiguous. Germline CDR1 and CDR2: SGHRS and YFSETQ. This CDR3 contains 15 residues. V gave up 0 bases and J gave up 6 bases, with 12 bases separating them. In DNA, the CDR3 is TGCGCCAGCAGCTTGGCCCCCAATTCGGCCGGGGAGCTGTTTTTT. It specifies CASSLAPNSAGELFF.

For this clonotype: Given a much more abundant clone one base away, this may be a read error. V and J are TRBV20-1 and TRBJ2-7; 10 bases line up with TRBD2. This CDR3 comprises 14 residues. The V and J ends lost 5 bases and 3 bases, in that order; junction bases with no gene match: 7. The germline V gene encodes CDR1 DFQATT and CDR2 SNEGSKA (reference sequence). The CDR3 nucleotides read TGCAGTGCTTCCCGAGCGGGAGGGAGCTACGAGCAGTACTTC. Protein product: CSASRAGGSYEQYF.

This clonotype came up many times. V gene TRBV20-1 combines with J gene TRBJ1-5, with TRBD1 matching over 8 bases. Germline CDR1 reads DFQATT; CDR2 reads SNEGSKA (reference sequence). The junction had 14 bases not matched to a gene; V was cut back by 3 bases and J by 7 bases. CDR3 length equals 16 residues. CDR3 loop: CSASPVSGGAEQPQHF. The CDR3 DNA reads as TGCAGTGCTAGTCCCGTATCAGGGGGCGCAGAACAGCCCCAGCATTTT.

This clonotype occurred many times. CDR3: CATSRGGTDNQPQHF. The CDR3 coding sequence is TGTGCCACCAGCAGAGGGGGGACGGATAATCAGCCCCAGCATTTT. The chain carries TRBV15 and TRBJ1-5; a weak D match, TRBD1 (5 bases). CDR3 size: 15 residues. The germline CDR1 and CDR2 sequences are LNHNV and YYDKDF (reference sequence). The germline V and J ends were trimmed by 1 base and 4 bases, with 11 bases remaining between them.

This clonotype was counted many times. This chain connects TRBV7-9 to TRBJ2-7; TRBD2 matches 7 bases. Germline V gene data show CDR1 as SEHNR and CDR2 as FQNEAQ (reference sequence). With V trimmed by 11 bases and J by 6 bases, 1 base remained unmatched. This CDR3 region has 9 residues. This chain's CDR3 is CAAGAEQYF. CDR3 bases: TGTGCCGCGGGAGCCGAGCAGTACTTC.

This chain links TRBV2 with TRBJ1-5; 7 bases are shared with TRBD1. With V trimmed by 6 bases and J by 6 bases, 11 bases remained unmatched. Germline V CDR1 and CDR2: SNHLY, FYNNEI. CDR3 size: 15 residues. The CDR3 spells CASRPSGQVGQPQHF. The DNA for the CDR3 is TGTGCCAGCAGACCCTCAGGACAGGTCGGTCAGCCCCAGCATTTT.

In this sample, this clonotype turned up many times. The chain uses TRBV7-2 and TRBJ1-2; D not resolved. V was clipped by 3 bases and J by 2 bases, with 7 bases between them. CDR3 size: 13 residues. CDR1 is SGHTA and CDR2 is FQGNSA in the germline V gene. DNA for the CDR3: TGTGCCAGCAGCTTCCCGGCGAACTATGGCTACACCTTC. As protein: CASSFPANYGYTF.

The gene calls are TRBV7-3 and TRBJ2-1; D may be TRBD1 (6 bases). V was clipped by 3 bases and J by 8 bases, with 17 bases between them. The germline CDR1 and CDR2 sequences are SGHTA and FQGTGA. The CDR3 runs to 15 residues. In DNA form, the CDR3 reads TGTGCCAGCAGCTTGGACAGCGGCCAGTGGGATGAGCAGTTCTTC. Protein product: CASSLDSGQWDEQFF. Full variable domain (remainder filled in from reference TRBV7-3 and TRBJ2-1): GAGVSQTPSNKVTEKGKYVELRCDPISGHTALYWYRQSLGQGPEFLIYFQGTGAADDSGLPNDRFFAVRPEGSVSTLKIQRTERGDSAVYLCASSLDSGQWDEQFFGPGTRLTVL.